This T cell receptor beta chain derives from a study of siplizumab effects on memory and regulatory T cells. Details on this clone: Antigen unknown.

Measured with immunoSEQ multiplex PCR; TCRdb has only the in-frame clones, and not every one. Of about 100,000 clones detected, about 91% appear once; the ten largest clones hold approximately 0.66%. General study findings and limits: No functional test confirmed suppression by proliferating siplizumab-culture Tregs. Sequences that were alloreactive and traceable to unstimulated CD4+ memory cells were significantly reduced by siplizumab. Naive T cells were seen as more diverse than memory cells and as major alloresponse contributors.

Sequences were obtained from Tregs sorted from blood. The TCR was taken from a human donor in good health.

In nucleotides, the CDR3 is TGTGCCAGCAGTTTTGTTGGCCGAGCGGGACAGTACTTC. It yields the protein CASSFVGRAGQYF. This chain joins TRBV28 and TRBJ2-4, with 7 nucleotides matching TRBD2. This CDR3 spans 13 amino acids. The V gene's germline CDR1 is MDHEN and CDR2 SYDVKM. The trim removed 3 bases at V and 13 bases at J, leaving 9 bases unmatched.